This T cell receptor beta chain was retrieved from a study of T-cell memory formation after mild COVID-19. Each CDR3 protein is one row after TCRdb ran MiXCR on the 5' RACE reads. The sample shows roughly 350,000 distinct CDR3 sequences, roughly 15% of them seen only once. Germline V gene data show CDR1 as SEHNR and CDR2 as FQNEAQ (reference sequence). The CDR3 extends over 13 amino acids. Trimming took 1 base from V and 12 from J, leaving 13 bases between them. The chain uses TRBV7-9 and TRBJ2-1; D is unclear. The sequenced sample consisted of PBMCs or a T cell subset sorted from them (not recorded which). The clonotype originates from a man aged 18 to 29 who had mild COVID-19 (a few samples of this study predate the infection). Cell type and time point are not known. The CDR3, as DNA: TGTGCCAGCAGCTTAGGACTGGGTTGGGCGCAGTTCTTC. Translation gives CASSLGLGWAQFF.